The rows below give T cell receptor beta chains drawn from one sample of a study of response to subunit inactivated influenza vaccine. TCRdb reprocessed the RT-PCR reads with MiXCR, giving one entry per CDR3 protein. The sample shows hundreds of thousands of distinct CDR3 sequences, about 17% of them seen only once. The sample consisted of CD4+ T cells sorted from PBMCs, taken less than 30 months after vaccination. These receptors originate from a man between 50 and 69 years old who received an inactivated influenza vaccine. Each CDR3 is given with its conserved first and last residue. The D gene is left open where the match is weak. Expanded clones get a size class; other rows say once, few or many, or leave the size out.

j_gene | abundance | v_gene | d_gene | CDR3nt | CDR3aa
TRBJ1-3 | few | TRBV3-1 | NA | TGTGCCAGCAGCCAAGAAGGGCTTAGCTCTGGAAACACCATATATTTT | CASSQEGLSSGNTIYF
TRBJ1-1 | many | TRBV28 | NA | TGTGCCAGCAGTCCCCTTGGGGGGAGCCCTGAAGCTTTCTTT | CASSPLGGSPEAFF
TRBJ2-2 | many | TRBV20-1 | NA | TGCAGTGCTAGAGATCCTTCTAACCTTTCCGGGGAGCTGTTTTTT | CSARDPSNLSGELFF
TRBJ1-5 | few | TRBV20-1 | NA | TGCAGTGCTAGAGATCCCAGGGGAGCCCAGCCCCAGCATTTT | CSARDPRGAQPQHF
TRBJ2-1 | NA | TRBV13 | NA | TGTGCCAGCAGCTTAGGCCCGACGGGTGAGCAGTTCTTC | CASSLGPTGEQFF
TRBJ2-3 | NA | TRBV11-2 | TRBD2 | TGTGCCAGCAGCCCCCCCTGGTTACTAGCGAGCACAGATACGCAGTATTTT | CASSPPWLLASTDTQYF
TRBJ1-2 | few | TRBV20-1 | NA | TGCAGTGCTAGGGACTTACGCTATGGCTACACCTTC | CSARDLRYGYTF
TRBJ1-1 | few | TRBV6-6 | NA | TGTCCGGAACCGGGCCCGGGCGACACTGAAGCTTTCTTT | CPEPGPGDTEAFF
TRBJ2-1 | NA | TRBV30 | TRBD2 | TGTGCCTGGAGTGCTAACCAGCGGGGACGAGAGCAGTTCTTC | CAWSANQRGREQFF
TRBJ1-1 | few | TRBV10-3 | NA | TGTGCCATCAGAACCGGCTTTGGCACTGAAGCTTTCTTT | CAIRTGFGTEAFF
TRBJ2-2 | many | TRBV5-1 | TRBD2 | TGCGCCAGCAGCTTGGAGACTAGCTCCGGGGAGCTGTTTTTT | CASSLETSSGELFF
TRBJ2-1 | many | TRBV20-1 | TRBD2 | TGCAGTGCTCTAAAAGGACTAGCGCCTAGCTCCTACAATGAGCAGTTCTTC | CSALKGLAPSSYNEQFF
TRBJ2-7 | many | TRBV7-2 | NA | TGTGCCAGCAGCCACCGCGAGGGGTTTAGTTCCTACGAGCAGTACTTC | CASSHREGFSSYEQYF
TRBJ1-2 | NA | TRBV3-1 | NA | TGTGCCAGCAGCCAAGAAGGGGTATACTATGGCTACACTTTC | CASSQEGVYYGYTF
TRBJ2-7 | NA | TRBV12-3/TRBV12-4 | TRBD2 | TGTGCCAGCAGTTTGGGACTAGAGGAGCAGTACTTC | CASSLGLEEQYF
TRBJ2-1 | NA | TRBV20-1 | NA | TGCAGTGCTAGGGATCTAGCCAGTGAGCAGTTCTTC | CSARDLASEQFF
TRBJ1-1 | NA | TRBV29-1 | NA | TGCAGCGTTGACAGGAAAAACACTGAAGCTTTCTTT | CSVDRKNTEAFF
TRBJ2-2 | many | TRBV29-1 | NA | TGCAGCGTTGGTCCAGAGGCAGGAGACACCGGGGAGCTGTTTTTT | CSVGPEAGDTGELFF
TRBJ2-3 | NA | TRBV7-2 | NA | TGTGCCAGCAGCCTGGCGCCCGGAGATACGCAGTATTTT | CASSLAPGDTQYF
TRBJ2-3 | few | TRBV7-9 | TRBD2 | TGTGCCAGCAGCTCCGGACTAGCGGGCTATACGCAGTATTTT | CASSSGLAGYTQYF
TRBJ1-5 | NA | TRBV5-1 | TRBD1 | TGCGCCAGCAGCTCGACAGGGGCTAGCAATCAGCCCCAGCATTTT | CASSSTGASNQPQHF
TRBJ2-4 | few | TRBV28 | TRBD1 | TGTGCCAGCAGTTTCCGGAACAGGGGCCGGATGGGATTC | CASSFRNRGRMGF
TRBJ1-1 | NA | TRBV20-1 | NA | TGCAGTGCCTCGAAGGCAGGCAGGAACACTGAAGCTTTCTTT | CSASKAGRNTEAFF
TRBJ2-7 | NA | TRBV5-1 | NA | TGCGCCAGCAGCCAGAACAGGGTTCAGTACTTC | CASSQNRVQYF
TRBJ2-3 | NA | TRBV5-6 | NA | TGTGCCAGCAGCTTGGATTGGTATAGCACAGATACGCAGTATTTT | CASSLDWYSTDTQYF
TRBJ2-2 | NA | TRBV7-9 | TRBD2 | TGTGCCAGCAGCTTGACTAGCGGGAGTAACACCGGGGAGCTGTTTTTT | CASSLTSGSNTGELFF